This T cell receptor (beta chain) was captured in a study of T cells after yellow fever vaccination. The study, taken as a whole, reports: Weaker, the secondary response had a peak occurring faster, on day 5 versus 15. Some clonotypes were seen in both the CD4 and the CD8 compartments. These made up a small share and likely arose from convergent recombination. Reappearance after the booster was observed for most primary-vaccination clones (roughly 97% CD4, over 70% CD8).

The CDR3 is 14 amino acids. V was pared by 5 bases and J by 2 bases, with 6 bases of the junction left unmatched. From germline, CDR1 is SGHTA and CDR2 FQGNSA. This clonotype was counted many times. Its antigen is unidentified. TCRdb re-called the 5' RACE reads through MiXCR, storing one row per CDR3 protein. This table has under 150,000 distinct CDR3 sequences, 7.7% appearing once. This sequence joins TRBV7-2 and TRBJ2-7; 7 bases map to TRBD1. Specimen: CD4+ T cells sorted from PBMCs, collected 5 days after the yellow fever booster vaccination. This sequence was found in a man younger than 40 who received the YFV17D yellow fever vaccine. The CDR3 here is CASSGDSHTYEQYF. The CDR3 bases are TGTGCCAGCAGCGGGGACAGCCATACCTACGAGCAGTACTTC.